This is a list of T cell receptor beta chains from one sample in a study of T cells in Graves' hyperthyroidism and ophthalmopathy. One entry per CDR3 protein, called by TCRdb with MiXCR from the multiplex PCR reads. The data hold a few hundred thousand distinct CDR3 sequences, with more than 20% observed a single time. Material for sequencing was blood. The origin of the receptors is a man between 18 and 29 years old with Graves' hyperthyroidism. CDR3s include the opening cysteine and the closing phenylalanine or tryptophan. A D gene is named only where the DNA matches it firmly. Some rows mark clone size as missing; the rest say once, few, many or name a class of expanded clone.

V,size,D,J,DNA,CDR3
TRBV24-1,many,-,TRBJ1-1,TGTGCCACCAGTGATTTGGGGAACACTGAAGCTTTCTTT,CATSDLGNTEAFF
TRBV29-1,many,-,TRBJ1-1,TGCAGCGGTAGGGTACCATACACTGAAGCTTTCTTT,CSGRVPYTEAFF
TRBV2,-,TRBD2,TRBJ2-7,TGTGCCAGCAGTGCCGGGACTAACTCCTACGAGCAGTACTTC,CASSAGTNSYEQYF
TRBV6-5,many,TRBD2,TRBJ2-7,TGTGCCAGCAGTTACCCGGGGGGGAGAGGCACCTACGAGCAGTACTTC,CASSYPGGRGTYEQYF
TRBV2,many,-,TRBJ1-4,TGTGCCAGCAGCCAAGTTTCGGGGGCCGCTAATGAAAAACTGTTTTTT,CASSQVSGAANEKLFF
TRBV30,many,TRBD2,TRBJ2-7,TGTGCCTGGAGTGTTGCGGGGGCCTACGAGCAGTACTTC,CAWSVAGAYEQYF
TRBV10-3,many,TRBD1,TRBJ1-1,TGTGCCATTCGCCGGGACAGGGGGCGGACTGAAGCTTTCTTT,CAIRRDRGRTEAFF
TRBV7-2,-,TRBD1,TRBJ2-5,TGTGCCAGCAGCAAAGACAGGGCCCAAGAGACCCAGTACTTC,CASSKDRAQETQYF
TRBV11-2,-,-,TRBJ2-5,TGTGCCAGCAGCGAAACGACCCAAGAGACCCAGTACTTC,CASSETTQETQYF
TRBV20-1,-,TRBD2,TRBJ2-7,TGCAGTGTTAGAGATTCTCGCGGGGGGATATACGAGCAGTACTTC,CSVRDSRGGIYEQYF
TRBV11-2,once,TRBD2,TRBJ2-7,TGTGCCAGCAGCTTCGTACCGGGACTAGCGGGAGCCTACGAGCAGTACTTC,CASSFVPGLAGAYEQYF
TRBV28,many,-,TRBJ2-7,TGTGCCAGCAGTCCGATACACGGGACAACCTACGAGCAGTACTTC,CASSPIHGTTYEQYF
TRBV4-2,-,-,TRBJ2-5,TGTGCCAGCAGCCAAGAGGGCGGGGGCACGGAGGAGACCCAGTACTTC,CASSQEGGGTEETQYF
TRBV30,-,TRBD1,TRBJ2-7,TGTGCCTGGAGTTCCCTTCCCGGGACAGGGTATGTCTACGAGCAGTACTTC,CAWSSLPGTGYVYEQYF
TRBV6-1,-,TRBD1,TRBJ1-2,TGTGCCAGCTGTGCCATACAGGGGGCGAATGGCTACACCTTC,CASCAIQGANGYTF
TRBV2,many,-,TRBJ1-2,TGTGCCAGCAGCCCGGGACCCGTGGCTAGAAGCTACACCTTC,CASSPGPVARSYTF
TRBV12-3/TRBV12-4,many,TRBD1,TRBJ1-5,TGTGCCAGCAGTCCAGGGGGGGTGAGCAATCAGCCCCAGCATTTT,CASSPGGVSNQPQHF
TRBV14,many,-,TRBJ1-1,TGTGCCAGCAGCCAGTCGACAGGACTCCGGACTGAAGCTTTCTTT,CASSQSTGLRTEAFF
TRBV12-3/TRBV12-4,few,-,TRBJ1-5,TGTGCCAGCAGGGGGACACCCAGCAATCAGCCCCAGCATTTT,CASRGTPSNQPQHF
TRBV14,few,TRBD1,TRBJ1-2,TGTGCCAGCAGCCATCCGGGACAGGGGGGTAACTATGGCTACACCTTC,CASSHPGQGGNYGYTF
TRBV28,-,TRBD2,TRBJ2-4,TGTGCCAGCAGTTCCCCTAGCGGGGGGGACATTCAGTACTTC,CASSSPSGGDIQYF
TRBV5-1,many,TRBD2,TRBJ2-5,TGCGCCAGCAGCTCGGGAGGGCCCCTAGGAGGAGAGACCCAGTACTTC,CASSSGGPLGGETQYF
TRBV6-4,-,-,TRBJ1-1,TGTGCCAGCAGGTCCCCATTCAACACCGAAGCTTGCTTT,CASRSPFNTEACF
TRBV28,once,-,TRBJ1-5,TGTGCCAGCAGTTTGGGGTCACTAGGGACTAGCAATCAGCCCCAGCATTTT,CASSLGSLGTSNQPQHF
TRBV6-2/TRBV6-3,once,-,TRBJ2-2,TGTGCCCCCCCGGAGGGGCCGAACGGGGAGCTGTTTTTT,CAPPEGPNGELFF
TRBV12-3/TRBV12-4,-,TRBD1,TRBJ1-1,TGTGCCAGCAGTCAAAACCAGGGGGAGGGCACTGAAGCTTTCTTT,CASSQNQGEGTEAFF
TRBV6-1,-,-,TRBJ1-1,TGTGCCAGCAGACTGGACGTGAACACTGAAGCTTTCTTT,CASRLDVNTEAFF
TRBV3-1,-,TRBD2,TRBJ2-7,TGTGCCAGCAGCCTATCGACGGGAGGCCTTGGGTACGAGCAGTACTTC,CASSLSTGGLGYEQYF
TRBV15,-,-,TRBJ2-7,TGTGCCACCAGCAGAGATGTCCCCTACGAGCAGTACTTC,CATSRDVPYEQYF
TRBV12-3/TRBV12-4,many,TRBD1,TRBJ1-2,TGTGCCAGCTCCGGGACAGTTGACTCACATGGTGGCTACACCTTC,CASSGTVDSHGGYTF
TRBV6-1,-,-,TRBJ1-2,TGTGCCAGCGCCCGGGTGGACTATGGCTACACCTTC,CASARVDYGYTF
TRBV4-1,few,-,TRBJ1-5,TGCGCCAGCAGCCAGGAGGACATAATCTATCAGCCCCAGCATTTT,CASSQEDIIYQPQHF
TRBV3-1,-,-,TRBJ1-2,TGTGCCAGCAGCCAACGCAGGGAGAACTATGGCTACACCTTC,CASSQRRENYGYTF
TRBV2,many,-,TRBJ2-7,TGTGCCAGCAGTGAAGTAGGCGGTGTTCTTGGCGAGCAGTACTTC,CASSEVGGVLGEQYF
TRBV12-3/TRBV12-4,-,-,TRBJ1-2,TGTGCCAGCAGTTTAGCGCCGGAAGCTAACTATGGCTACACCTTC,CASSLAPEANYGYTF
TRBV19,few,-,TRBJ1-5,TGTGCCAGTAAGGGGACTCCGGGTCAGCCCCAGCATTTT,CASKGTPGQPQHF
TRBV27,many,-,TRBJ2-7,TGTGCCAGCAGTACAGACCCGAGATACTACGAGCAGTACTTC,CASSTDPRYYEQYF
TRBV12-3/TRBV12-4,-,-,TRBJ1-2,TGTGCCAGCAGTTTTGGGAGGGAAAGAGGCTACACCTTC,CASSFGRERGYTF
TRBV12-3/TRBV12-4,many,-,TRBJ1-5,TGTGCCAGCAGGGAGGGAGGAGGCAATCAGCCCCAGCATTTT,CASREGGGNQPQHF
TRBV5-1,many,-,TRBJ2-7,TGCGCCAGCAGCTTGGAGTGGCCGTTTTCCTACGAGCAGTACTTC,CASSLEWPFSYEQYF
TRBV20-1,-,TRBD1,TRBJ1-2,TGCAGTGCTAGAGTGAGGGGACAGGACTATGGCTACACCTTC,CSARVRGQDYGYTF
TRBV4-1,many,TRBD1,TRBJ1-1,TGCGCCAGCAGCCCTAGACAGGGACACACTGAAGCTTTCTTT,CASSPRQGHTEAFF
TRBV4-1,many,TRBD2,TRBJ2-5,TGCGCCAGCAGCCAAGCGCTAGCGGGGTGGGAGACCCAGTACTTC,CASSQALAGWETQYF
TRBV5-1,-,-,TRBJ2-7,TGCGCCAGCAGCTTGTTTACAGGGAGCTCCTACGAGCAGTACTTC,CASSLFTGSSYEQYF
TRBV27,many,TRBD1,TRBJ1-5,TGTGCCAGCAGTTTATTGGTAGGGGGCGTTTTTCAGCCCCAGCATTTT,CASSLLVGGVFQPQHF
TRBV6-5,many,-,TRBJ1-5,TGTGCCAGCAGTTACTCGAATAGCAATCAGCCCCAGCATTTT,CASSYSNSNQPQHF
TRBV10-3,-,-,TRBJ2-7,TGTGCCATCAGTGGGGGGGAACCCTACGAGCAGTACTTC,CAISGGEPYEQYF
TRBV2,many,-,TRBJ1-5,TGTGCCAGCAGTGACTCGGGGCGGCAGCCCCAGCATTTT,CASSDSGRQPQHF
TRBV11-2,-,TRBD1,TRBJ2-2,TGTGCCAGCAGCTCCGGCAGGGGGAAGTTCGCCGGGGAGCTGTTTTTT,CASSSGRGKFAGELFF
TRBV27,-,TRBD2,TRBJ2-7,TGTGCCAGCAGTTTACGACTAGCGGCTTTCTACGAGCAGTACTTC,CASSLRLAAFYEQYF
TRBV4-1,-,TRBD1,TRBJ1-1,TGCGCCAGCAGCCAAGAGCCCGGGACCGGGACAGCGAACACTGAAGCTTTCTTT,CASSQEPGTGTANTEAFF